These T cell receptor beta chains were read from a single sample in a study of T cells expressing NK-cell markers. From its re-call of the 5' RACE reads, TCRdb lists each CDR3 protein once, without DNA. The ten most abundant clones cover roughly 5.2% of a sample with 300,000 to 450,000 distinct CDR3 sequences. Input material: blood T cells: a sorted CD56 or NKG2C T cell subset, CD4+ or CD8+ T cells, or bulk PBMC T cells (not recorded which). The receptors originated from a man aged 18 to 70 in good health. Both conserved end residues are part of each CDR3.

TRBV7-6,TRBJ1-3,CASSVGGSAGNTIYF
TRBV7-2,TRBJ2-1,CASSLTWGLINNEQFF
TRBV20-1,TRBJ2-7,CSAEGQGSYEQYF
TRBV3-1,TRBJ2-7,CASSQGRTGSYEQYF
TRBV18,TRBJ1-2,CASSPDSAGGKEDTF
TRBV20-1,TRBJ1-2,CSSQVGTGYTF
TRBV20-1,TRBJ2-3,CSAQSSGLGDTQYF
TRBV6-2/TRBV6-3,TRBJ2-4,CASSPISGWNIQYF
TRBV7-9,TRBJ2-3,CASSQPTGGETDTQYF
TRBV2,TRBJ2-3,CASVKRGESTDTQYF
TRBV3-1,TRBJ2-3,CASSRGSLFTDTQYF
TRBV3-1,TRBJ1-1,CASSQGHRNEAFF
TRBV5-5,TRBJ1-2,CASSLGPGTGASGYTF
TRBV7-3,TRBJ1-2,CASSPGTGIDYGYTF
TRBV28,TRBJ2-1,CASSQSDRLASEQFF
TRBV7-2,TRBJ2-5,CASSFGGSRQETQYF
TRBV28,TRBJ1-2,CASSSGAPGGYTF
TRBV28,TRBJ2-2,CASSRRGELFF
TRBV4-1,TRBJ2-1,CASSQTPGLAGYEQFF
TRBV5-4,TRBJ1-1,CASSRGLGTTEAFF
TRBV2,TRBJ2-3,CASSDGIPDTQYF
TRBV5-6,TRBJ1-6,CASSFIRTESSPLHF
TRBV12-5,TRBJ1-1,CASGLAVSSGSITEAFF
TRBV19,TRBJ1-4,CASSRGPGTNEKLFF
TRBV7-9,TRBJ1-2,CASSLVGSSVYGYTF
TRBV5-5,TRBJ2-1,CASSVVKQTPYNEQFF
TRBV29-1,TRBJ2-7,CSVQKDTYSYEQYF
TRBV4-2,TRBJ2-2,CASSQDRGIGGELFF
TRBV29-1,TRBJ2-2,CSVRGARTGELFF
TRBV6-2/TRBV6-3,TRBJ2-3,CASGRGLRNTDTQYF
TRBV28,TRBJ1-2,CASSTTGPISYTF
TRBV28,TRBJ2-7,CASRPQTSFYEQYF
TRBV6-4,TRBJ2-3,CASSPLGAGGLTDTQYF
TRBV12-3/TRBV12-4,TRBJ1-5,CASSPKGTSNQPQHF
TRBV19,TRBJ2-1,CASSERFGNEQFF
TRBV6-1,TRBJ1-1,CASSHERLNTEAFF
TRBV7-2,TRBJ2-3,CASRSWAGNSDTQYF
TRBV7-8,TRBJ2-5,CASSLEPASGAPRRTQYF